These T cell receptor beta chains were read from a single sample in a study of CXCR3-negative and CXCR3-positive naive CD8 T cells. Reprocessing the 5' RACE reads, TCRdb reports a single entry for every CDR3 protein and omits DNA. Recorded for this sample: fewer than 55,000 distinct CDR3 sequences. What was sequenced was naive CXCR3- CD8+ T cells from blood. The receptors were sampled from a human donor in good health. Some clones in this sample may be carry-over from other donors' samples. The CDR3 runs from the conserved cysteine through the conserved F or W. Each record gives: V gene, J gene, CDR3 length, CDR3 protein.

>TRBV29-1|TRBJ1-2|11
CSAKTSYGYTF
>TRBV19|TRBJ2-1|14
CASSIEEGVNEQFF
>TRBV20-1|TRBJ2-1|18
CSARDSVGLAGTYNEQFF
>TRBV28|TRBJ2-7|16
CASSYLPGQGLYEQYF
>TRBV4-2|TRBJ1-3|14
CASSLTGSGNTIYF
>TRBV4-3|TRBJ2-3|15
CASSQVLAGVDTQYF
>TRBV7-9|TRBJ2-7|15
CASSHSAGGSYEQYF
>TRBV7-6|TRBJ2-1|14
CASSFSGANNEQFF
>TRBV6-2/TRBV6-3|TRBJ2-1|14
CASRLAGGRNEQFF
>TRBV6-5|TRBJ2-5|17
CASSSTGTSVTQETQYF
>TRBV27|TRBJ2-7|15
CASSFHREVAYEQYF
>TRBV5-6|TRBJ2-7|11
CASSVGFEQYF
>TRBV6-5|TRBJ2-7|15
CASSYSNGGGGEQYF
>TRBV28|TRBJ2-7|15
CASSAAEQKYYEQYF
>TRBV27|TRBJ2-7|16
CASSTFSGRSSYEQYF
>TRBV20-1|TRBJ2-7|14
CSARELGGNYEQYF
>TRBV4-1|TRBJ2-1|15
CASSQVGGPGNEQFF
>TRBV6-2/TRBV6-3|TRBJ2-5|17
CASSYDLFGTRQETQYF
>TRBV6-4|TRBJ2-1|13
CASSDRGHNEQFF
>TRBV6-5|TRBJ2-7|16
CASSYPASGGAHEQYF